This TCR beta chain was recovered during a study of T-cell memory formation after mild COVID-19. Whole-study findings and limits: The authors did not confirm SARS-CoV-2 specificity of second-wave clones peaking day 37.

A few counts support this clonotype. No antigen is known for it. The CDR3 contains 15 residues. Looked up from germline, CDR1 is SNHLY and CDR2 is FYNNEI. The V segment lost 0 bases and the J segment 1 base; nucleotides outside the gene matches: 2. A single record per CDR3 protein comes from TCRdb applying MiXCR to the 5' RACE reads. The sample shows roughly 190,000 distinct CDR3 sequences, over 9.5% of them seen only once. This TCR was recovered from a man aged 18 to 30 who had mild COVID-19 (a few samples of this study predate the infection). Cell type and time point are not known. The J gene is TRBJ2-5, the V gene TRBV2, with 7 bases fitting TRBD1. The sequenced sample consisted of PBMCs or a T cell subset sorted from them (not recorded which). The CDR3 reads CASSEAGQSQETQYF. The DNA of the CDR3 is TGTGCCAGCAGTGAAGCGGGACAGTCCCAAGAGACCCAGTACTTC. The variable domain in full, with the rest retrieved from reference TRBV2 and TRBJ2-5, is EPEVTQTPSHQVTQMGQEVILRCVPISNHLYFYWYRQILGQKVEFLVSFYNNEISEKSEIFDDQFSVERPDGSNFTLKIRSTKLEDSAMYFCASSEAGQSQETQYFGPGTRLLVL.